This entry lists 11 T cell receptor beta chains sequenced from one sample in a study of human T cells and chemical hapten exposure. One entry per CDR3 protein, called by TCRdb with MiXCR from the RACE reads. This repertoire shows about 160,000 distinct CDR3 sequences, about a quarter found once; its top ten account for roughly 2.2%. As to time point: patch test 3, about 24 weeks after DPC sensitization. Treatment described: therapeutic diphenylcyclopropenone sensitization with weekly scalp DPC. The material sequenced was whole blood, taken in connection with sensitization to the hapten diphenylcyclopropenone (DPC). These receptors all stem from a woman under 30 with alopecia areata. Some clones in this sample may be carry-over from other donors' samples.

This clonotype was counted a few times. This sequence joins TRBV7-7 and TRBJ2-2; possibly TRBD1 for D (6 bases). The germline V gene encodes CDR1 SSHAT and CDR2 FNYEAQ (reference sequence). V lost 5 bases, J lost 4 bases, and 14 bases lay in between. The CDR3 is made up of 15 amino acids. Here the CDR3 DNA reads TGTGCCAGCAGCCCTCGCCAAGGGGGCACCGGGGAGCTGTTTTTT. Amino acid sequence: CASSPRQGGTGELFF.

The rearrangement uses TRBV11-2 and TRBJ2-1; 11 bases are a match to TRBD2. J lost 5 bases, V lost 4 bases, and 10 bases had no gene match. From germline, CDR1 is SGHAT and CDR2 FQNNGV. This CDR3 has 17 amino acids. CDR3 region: CASSSRPLAGGHNEQFF. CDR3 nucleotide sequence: TGTGCCAGCAGCTCCCGGCCGTTAGCGGGGGGGCACAATGAGCAGTTCTTC.

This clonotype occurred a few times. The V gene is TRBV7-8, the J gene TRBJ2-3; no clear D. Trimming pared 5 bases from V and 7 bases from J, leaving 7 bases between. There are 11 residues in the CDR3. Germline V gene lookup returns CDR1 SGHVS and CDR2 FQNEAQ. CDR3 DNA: TGTGCCAGCAGCCCTCTGAATACGCAGTATTTT. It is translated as CASSPLNTQYF. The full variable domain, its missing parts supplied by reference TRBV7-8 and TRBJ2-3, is GAGVSQSPRYKVAKRGQDVALRCDPISGHVSLFWYQQALGQGPEFLTYFQNEAQLDKSGLPSDRFFAERPEGSVSTLKIQRTQQEDSAVYLCASSPLNTQYFGPGTRLTVL.

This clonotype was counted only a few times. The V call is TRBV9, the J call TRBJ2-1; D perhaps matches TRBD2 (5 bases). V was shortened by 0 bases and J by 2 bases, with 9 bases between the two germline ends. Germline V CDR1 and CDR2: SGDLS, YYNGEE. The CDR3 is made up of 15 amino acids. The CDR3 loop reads CASSVAGFPYNEQFF. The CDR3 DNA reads TGTGCCAGCAGCGTAGCGGGGTTCCCCTACAATGAGCAGTTCTTC.

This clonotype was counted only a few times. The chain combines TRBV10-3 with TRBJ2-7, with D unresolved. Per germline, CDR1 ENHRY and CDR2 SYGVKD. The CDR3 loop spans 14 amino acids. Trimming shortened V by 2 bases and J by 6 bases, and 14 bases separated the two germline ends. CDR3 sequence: CAISERVGFGEQYF. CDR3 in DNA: TGTGCCATCAGTGAGAGGGTAGGGTTTGGCGAGCAGTACTTC.

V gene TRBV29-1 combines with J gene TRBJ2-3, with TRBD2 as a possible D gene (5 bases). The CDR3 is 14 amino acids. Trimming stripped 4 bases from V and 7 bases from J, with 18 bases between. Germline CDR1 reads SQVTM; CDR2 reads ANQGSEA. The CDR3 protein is CSVGLASTRNTQYF. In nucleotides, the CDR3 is TGCAGCGTTGGCTTAGCGTCAACTCGGAATACGCAGTATTTT.

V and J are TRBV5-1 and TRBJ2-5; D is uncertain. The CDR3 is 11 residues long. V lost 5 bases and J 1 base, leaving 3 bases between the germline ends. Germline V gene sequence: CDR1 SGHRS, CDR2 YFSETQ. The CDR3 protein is CASRTQETQYF. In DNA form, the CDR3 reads TGCGCCAGCAGGACCCAAGAGACCCAGTACTTC.

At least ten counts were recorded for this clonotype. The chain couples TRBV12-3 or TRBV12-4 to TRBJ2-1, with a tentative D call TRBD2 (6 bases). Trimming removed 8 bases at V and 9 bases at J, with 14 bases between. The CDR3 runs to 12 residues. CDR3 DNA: TGTGCCAGCGCGGGATGGAGGGGTGAGCAGTTCTTC. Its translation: CASAGWRGEQFF.

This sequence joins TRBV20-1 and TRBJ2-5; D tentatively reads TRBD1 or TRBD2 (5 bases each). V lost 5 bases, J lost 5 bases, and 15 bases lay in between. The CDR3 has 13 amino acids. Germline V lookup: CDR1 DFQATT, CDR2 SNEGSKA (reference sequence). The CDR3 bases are TGCAGTGCTTCAGCTTGGGGGTGGGAGACCCAGTACTTC. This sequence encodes CSASAWGWETQYF.

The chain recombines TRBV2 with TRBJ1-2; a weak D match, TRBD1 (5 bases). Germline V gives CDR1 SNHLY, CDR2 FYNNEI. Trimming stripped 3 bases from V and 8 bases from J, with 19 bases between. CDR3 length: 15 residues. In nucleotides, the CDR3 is TGTGCCAGCAGTGATACGGACAACGGACCCAGGGGCTACACCTTC. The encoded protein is CASSDTDNGPRGYTF.

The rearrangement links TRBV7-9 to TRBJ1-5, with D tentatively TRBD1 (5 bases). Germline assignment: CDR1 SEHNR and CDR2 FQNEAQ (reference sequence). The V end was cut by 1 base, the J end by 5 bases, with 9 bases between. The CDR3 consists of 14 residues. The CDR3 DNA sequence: TGTGCCAGCAGCTTAGGGGGCAGTCATCAGCCCCAGCATTTT. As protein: CASSLGGSHQPQHF.